Below, one T cell receptor beta chain is given with its context. The RNA input was roughly 0.45 to 1 ug, and it was reverse transcribed with random hexamers. TCRdb called the immunoSEQ multiplex PCR reads again in MiXCR, with one record for every CDR3 protein. This table holds approximately 210,000 distinct CDR3 sequences, about 95% found once. TCR beta from blood CD8+ and CD4+ T cells was sequenced. The diagnostic criteria for definite or probable disease, as recently defined, were met by the patients with Susac syndrome. The sample is drawn from a study of CD8 T cells in Susac syndrome. Study information: Patients with Susac syndrome who were sequenced included roughly 6 with active disease and 8 or 9 in remission. Each patient with Susac syndrome, at the time of blood draw, was therapy-naive, on corticosteroids, or on intravenous immunoglobulin alone.

The CDR3 runs to 15 residues. V shed 5 bases and J shed 0 bases, with 14 bases lying between them. Germline CDR1 SGHNT, CDR2 YENEEA. The V and J genes are TRBV11-3 and TRBJ2-7; tentatively, D is TRBD1 or TRBD2 (5 bases each). The sample consisted of CD4+ T cells from PBMCs. The origin of this receptor is a human donor with Susac syndrome. This chain's CDR3 is CASSPFRGDSYEQYF. DNA for the CDR3: TGTGCCAGCAGCCCATTTAGAGGGGACTCCTACGAGCAGTACTTC.